Each of the 23 T cell receptor beta chains below was sequenced from the same sample in a study of cytomegalovirus exposure and HLA in healthy donors. The study ran its PCR with 60 Vbeta and 13 Jbeta primers. The data were produced by immunoSEQ multiplex PCR, yet TCRdb's version contains in-frame clones alone and is incomplete. The data contain 170,000 or so clones, 75% to 90% of them singletons. Sequencing was done on a sample of PBMCs. The source is a male donor in good health and CMV-seropositive.

The chain couples TRBV6-5 to TRBJ1-5, with 9 bases identical to TRBD1. CDR1 MNHEY and CDR2 SVGAGI come from the germline V gene. The CDR3 extends over 15 amino acids. J lost 4 bases, V lost 4 bases, and 5 bases had no gene match. The DNA for the CDR3 is TGTGCCAGCAGTTGGGGACAGGGTTTTAATCAGCCCCAGCATTTT. This gives the protein CASSWGQGFNQPQHF.

This clone occurred a few times. The chain links TRBV7-2 to TRBJ2-5; TRBD2 matches 8 bases. Germline-derived CDR1 and CDR2 are SGHTA and FQGNSA. The CDR3 is 14 amino acids. J lost 5 bases, V lost 3 bases, and 5 bases had no gene match. The DNA of the CDR3 is TGTGCCAGCAGCTTCCCCCAGCGGGGGGAGACCCAGTACTTC. Residues: CASSFPQRGETQYF. Drawing the rest from reference TRBV7-2 and TRBJ2-5, the complete variable domain is GAGVSQSPSNKVTEKGKDVELRCDPISGHTALYWYRQSLGQGLEFLIYFQGNSAPDKSGLPSDRFSAERTGGSVSTLTIQRTQQEDSAVYLCASSFPQRGETQYFGPGTRLLVL.

V usage is TRBV4-2 and J usage is TRBJ2-2; 10 bases map to TRBD2. CDR1 and CDR2 (germline): LGHNA, YNFKEQ. J was trimmed by 10 bases and V by 2 bases; bases with no gene match: 10. The CDR3 spans 16 residues. As DNA, the CDR3 is TGTGCCAGCAGCCAAACTACTAGCGGGACTACGGAGGAGCTGTTTTTT. Translation: CASSQTTSGTTEELFF.

V is TRBV28 and J is TRBJ2-5, with TRBD2 as a possible D gene (6 bases). The V end was cut by 5 bases, the J end by 7 bases, with 14 bases between. This CDR3 is built from 13 residues. CDR1 MDHEN and CDR2 SYDVKM come from the germline V gene. CDR3 amino acids: CASSRGTPGTQYF. For the CDR3, the DNA is TGTGCCAGCAGTCGGGGGACTCCGGGGACCCAGTACTTC.

This chain connects TRBV5-1 to TRBJ2-1, with TRBD2 matching over 7 bases. Germline V lookup: CDR1 SGHRS, CDR2 YFSETQ. The CDR3 has 14 residues. After removal of 2 bases from V and 3 bases from J, the junction contained 2 bases not matched to a gene. CDR3 sequence (DNA): TGCGCCAGCAGCTTTGGCGGGAGCTACAATGAGCAGTTCTTC. Its translation: CASSFGGSYNEQFF. Full variable domain (rest looked up from reference TRBV5-1 and TRBJ2-1): KAGVTQTPRYLIKTRGQQVTLSCSPISGHRSVSWYQQTPGQGLQFLFEYFSETQRNKGNFPGRFSGRQFSNSRSEMNVSTLELGDSALYLCASSFGGSYNEQFFGPGTRLTVL.

J is TRBJ2-7 and V is TRBV27; possibly TRBD2 for D (7 bases). The CDR3 has 21 amino acids. The germline V gene encodes CDR1 MNHEY and CDR2 SMNVEV (reference sequence). Trimming cost V 1 base and J 4 bases, with 32 bases left between them. DNA of the CDR3: TGTGCCAGCAGTTTATGGACTCCGGGGGGCATTCCCCTACCGAGCCTGTACGAGCAGTACTTC. This gives the protein CASSLWTPGGIPLPSLYEQYF.

The CDR3 DNA reads TGTGCCAGCGCCGGGTCCTACGAGCAGTACTTC. It specifies CASAGSYEQYF. The rearrangement joins TRBV7-9 to TRBJ2-7, with D unresolved. This CDR3 is built from 11 residues. The germline V and J ends were trimmed by 8 bases and 1 base, with 6 bases remaining between them. Germline V lookup: CDR1 SEHNR, CDR2 FQNEAQ (reference sequence).

The rearrangement joins TRBV19 to TRBJ2-3; D may be TRBD2 (5 bases). There are 17 residues in the CDR3. Germline CDR1 is LNHDA and CDR2 is SQIVND (reference sequence). Trimming removed 9 bases from V and 2 bases from J, with 24 bases in between. In nucleotides, the CDR3 is TGTGCCAGAGAAGGGTATAGTAGCGAGCCGCTCACAGATACGCAGTATTTT. It translates to CAREGYSSEPLTDTQYF.

The chain joins TRBV6-6 to TRBJ2-7, with TRBD1 matching over 9 bases. V was clipped by 5 bases and J by 2 bases; unmatched bases: 7. Germline-derived CDR1 and CDR2 are MNHNY and SVGAGI (reference sequence). CDR3 length equals 15 residues. The chain's CDR3 is CASSGRDRDPYEQYF. The DNA of the CDR3 is TGTGCCAGCAGTGGAAGGGACAGGGACCCCTACGAGCAGTACTTC.

Notes on this clone: One end of the junction is discordant with germline, which a read error may explain. The V call is TRBV7-7, the J call TRBJ2-5; 7 bases line up with TRBD2. Germline CDR1 reads SSHAT; CDR2 reads FNYEAQ (reference sequence). The CDR3 has 14 residues. The CDR3 DNA sequence: TGTGCTAGCAGCTTTACTAGCGAACAAGAGACCCAGTACTTC. It specifies CASSFTSEQETQYF. The full variable domain, its missing parts supplied by reference TRBV7-7 and TRBJ2-5, is GAGVSQSPRYKVTKRGQDVTLRCDPISSHATLYWYQQALGQGPEFLTYFNYEAQPDKSGLPSDRFSAERPEGSISTLTIQRTEQRDSAMYRCASSFTSEQETQYFGPGTRLLVL.

The V gene is TRBV28, the J gene TRBJ1-1, with D tentatively TRBD1 (5 bases). The germline V and J ends were trimmed by 6 bases and 7 bases, with 15 bases remaining between them. From germline, CDR1 is MDHEN and CDR2 SYDVKM. This CDR3 spans 13 amino acids. The CDR3: CASRDGTGDEAFF. Written as DNA, the CDR3 is TGTGCCAGCAGGGACGGGACGGGAGATGAAGCTTTCTTT.

This clone was counted once. The chain is built from TRBV14 and TRBJ2-1, with 10 bases aligning to TRBD2. V gave up 3 bases and J gave up 3 bases; unmatched junction bases: 8. Germline lookup yields CDR1 SGHDN and CDR2 FVKESK. This CDR3 contains 17 residues. CDR3 loop: CASSQNLRTSGYNEQFF. Written as DNA, the CDR3 is TGTGCCAGCAGCCAGAACCTTCGGACTAGCGGCTACAATGAGCAGTTCTTC.

Remarks on this clone: Other DNA sequences of this sample code for an identical CDR3. This chain connects TRBV4-1 to TRBJ1-6; TRBD1 matches 7 bases. Trimming removed 4 bases from V and 5 bases from J; junction bases left unmatched: 2. The V gene's germline CDR1 is MGHRA and CDR2 YSYEKL. There are 14 residues in the CDR3. Written as DNA, the CDR3 is TGCGCCAGCAGCCCACAGGGGAATAATTCACCCCTCCACTTT. Amino acids: CASSPQGNNSPLHF.

This clone was found once. The genes are TRBV19 and TRBJ2-3, with D tentatively TRBD2 (5 bases). Per the germline V gene, CDR1 is LNHDA and CDR2 is SQIVND (reference sequence). V lost 5 bases, J lost 6 bases, and 15 bases lay in between. The CDR3 covers 14 residues. The CDR3 DNA reads as TGTGCCAGTAGTCCAGCCCGAGGGAGTGATACGCAGTATTTT. Its protein is CASSPARGSDTQYF.

This chain joins TRBV5-1 and TRBJ2-7; 9 nucleotides match TRBD1. The CDR3 sequence is 16 residues long. Trimming cost V 4 bases and J 4 bases; bases outside gene matches: 12. CDR1 SGHRS and CDR2 YFSETQ come from the germline V gene. In DNA form, the CDR3 reads TGCGCCAGCAGCCCCGGGACAGGGAATATCTTGTACGAGCAGTACTTC. The encoded protein is CASSPGTGNILYEQYF.

J is TRBJ1-4 and V is TRBV19, with unresolved D. Trimming took 4 bases from V and 8 from J, leaving 20 bases between them. This CDR3 contains 16 residues. CDR1 LNHDA and CDR2 SQIVND come from the germline V gene (reference sequence). The CDR3, as DNA: TGTGCCAGTAGTACCTTGGCCCCGGGAGATGTAGAAAAACTGTTTTTT. Protein product: CASSTLAPGDVEKLFF.

This clone came up a few times. At one end, the junction sequence differs from germline, possibly due to a read error. This chain connects TRBV5-1 to TRBJ1-2; D uncertain. The CDR3 sequence is 14 residues long. Per the germline V gene, CDR1 is SGHRS and CDR2 is YFSETQ. DNA for the CDR3: TGCGCCAGCGGCTTCGGAGACGGGGACTATGGCTACACCTTC. Residues: CASGFGDGDYGYTF.

J is TRBJ2-7 and V is TRBV5-1, with D perhaps matching TRBD2 (6 bases). Between the trimmed V and J ends, which lost 1 base and 0 bases, there was a span of 17 bases. There are 17 residues in the CDR3. Germline V gene lookup returns CDR1 SGHRS and CDR2 YFSETQ. The CDR3 is CASSLSMGGAGSYEQYF. The CDR3 DNA follows: TGCGCCAGCAGCTTGTCAATGGGCGGGGCCGGCTCCTACGAGCAGTACTTC.

This rearrangement joins TRBV2 to TRBJ2-4; TRBD2 aligns across 13 bases. CDR1 is SNHLY and CDR2 is FYNNEI in the germline V gene. This CDR3 has 15 residues. J was trimmed by 3 bases and V by 10 bases; bases with no gene match: 6. This CDR3 reads CATRLAGGNKNIQYF. The DNA for the CDR3 is TGTGCCACCCGACTAGCGGGGGGAAACAAAAACATTCAGTACTTC.

The genes are TRBV7-2 and TRBJ1-6; TRBD1 agrees at 8 bases. J gave up 0 bases and V 4 bases, and 2 bases lay outside the gene matches. The germline CDR1 and CDR2 sequences are SGHTA and FQGNSA. The CDR3 sequence is 16 residues long. The CDR3 sequence: CASSWTGSSYNSPLHF. The CDR3 coding sequence is TGTGCCAGCAGCTGGACAGGGAGCTCCTATAATTCACCCCTCCACTTT.

The rearrangement links TRBV4-2 to TRBJ1-2, with 8 bases aligning to TRBD1. The CDR3 has 18 residues. Germline CDR1 reads LGHNA; CDR2 reads YNFKEQ. The trim removed 1 base at V and 0 bases at J, leaving 10 bases unmatched. The CDR3, as DNA: TGTGCCAGCAGCCAAGCCCCGGGACAGGAGCAATCTAACTATGGCTACACCTTC. This encodes CASSQAPGQEQSNYGYTF.

There are a few counts of this clone. The chain combines TRBV5-4 with TRBJ2-7, with D maybe TRBD2 (6 bases). This CDR3 contains 16 residues. Germline V CDR1 and CDR2: SGHNT, YYREEE (reference sequence). V dropped 0 bases and J dropped 5 bases, with 18 bases sitting between them. The CDR3 loop reads CASSLALGGFTHEQYF. The DNA for the CDR3 is TGTGCCAGCAGCTTGGCCCTGGGGGGATTCACCCACGAGCAGTACTTC.

This clone turned up a few times. The chain links TRBV5-4 to TRBJ2-2; no clear D gene. This CDR3 region has 11 residues. Per germline, CDR1 SGHNT and CDR2 YYREEE (reference sequence). CDR3: CGFGYTGELFF. The CDR3 region has the DNA TGTGGTTTCGGGTACACCGGGGAGCTGTTTTTT.